These 21 T cell receptor beta chains came from one sample sequenced in a study of T cells in Graves' hyperthyroidism and ophthalmopathy. RNA transcripts provided the source from which TCR beta CDR3 regions were amplified. During a first-round RT-PCR of the TCR CDR3, the HTBI primer set was used. TCRdb re-called the multiplex PCR reads with MiXCR, one entry per CDR3 protein. Of around 400,000 distinct CDR3 sequences listed, 13% are singletons. Sequencing input: blood. The receptors derive from a woman between 18 and 29 years old with Graves' hyperthyroidism.

This clonotype was seen more than once but under ten times. This chain links TRBV7-9 with TRBJ2-7; no definite D call. CDR1 is SEHNR, CDR2 FQNEAQ, per germline (reference sequence). The CDR3 has 17 residues. V shed 2 bases and J shed 0 bases, with 17 bases lying between them. CDR3 protein: CASSLFKGSESSYEQYF. The CDR3 DNA is TGTGCCAGCAGCTTATTTAAAGGATCTGAGAGCTCCTACGAGCAGTACTTC.

This clonotype has just a few counts. The chain links TRBV10-3 to TRBJ1-2, with D unresolved. Between the trimmed V and J ends, which lost 3 bases and 2 bases, there was a span of 7 bases. The germline gives CDR1 ENHRY, CDR2 SYGVKD. This CDR3 spans 13 amino acids. CDR3 in DNA: TGTGCCATCAGTGAAAGTCAGAACTATGGCTACACCTTC. Encoded protein: CAISESQNYGYTF.

This clonotype was recorded many times. This sequence joins TRBV2 and TRBJ2-3; 9 nucleotides agree with TRBD1. The CDR3 extends over 15 amino acids. Germline CDR1 is SNHLY and CDR2 is FYNNEI. The V gene end was trimmed by 3 bases and the J gene end by 6 bases; junction bases not matched to a gene: 7. CDR3 loop: CASSDQGQGADTQYF. CDR3 bases: TGTGCCAGCAGTGATCAGGGACAGGGTGCGGATACGCAGTATTTT.

The table lists this clonotype with many counts. The chain uses TRBV20-1 and TRBJ1-1; D unresolved. Germline V gene sequence: CDR1 DFQATT, CDR2 SNEGSKA (reference sequence). Trimming cost V 5 bases and J 6 bases, with 19 bases left between them. This CDR3 has 14 amino acids. The CDR3 protein is CSASTLDIRAEAFF. The CDR3 DNA is TGCAGTGCTTCTACACTAGACATTCGGGCTGAAGCTTTCTTT.

This clonotype has a count of ten or more. The chain employs TRBV27 and TRBJ2-1; perhaps TRBD2 as D (6 bases). CDR1 is MNHEY and CDR2 is SMNVEV in the germline V gene (reference sequence). The CDR3 length is 14 residues. V was cut by 7 bases and J by 4 bases, with 14 bases left in between. The CDR3 DNA reads TGTGCCAGCATTGTGGAGGGTGTTTACAATGAGCAGTTCTTC. Protein sequence: CASIVEGVYNEQFF.

This clonotype was observed many times. V is TRBV3-1 and J is TRBJ1-2; weak D call: TRBD1 (5 bases). This CDR3 has 12 amino acids. Germline V gene sequence: CDR1 LGHDT, CDR2 YNNKEL (reference sequence). Between the trimmed V and J ends, which lost 3 bases and 8 bases, there was a span of 10 bases. The CDR3 loop reads CASSQGPNGYTF. In DNA, the CDR3 is TGTGCCAGCAGCCAGGGGCCTAACGGCTACACCTTC.

This clonotype has a handful of counts. The genes are TRBV19 and TRBJ1-2; D uncertain. From germline, CDR1 is LNHDA and CDR2 SQIVND (reference sequence). The CDR3 contains 11 residues. Trimming stripped 5 bases from V and 7 bases from J, with 8 bases between. Here the CDR3 DNA reads TGTGCCAGTAGTGCCCATGGTGGCTACACCTTC. It yields the protein CASSAHGGYTF.

This chain joins TRBV19 and TRBJ2-1, with 7 positions matching TRBD2. V lost 6 bases to trimming and J lost 0 bases; unmatched junction nucleotides: 11. Germline lookup yields CDR1 LNHDA and CDR2 SQIVND (reference sequence). The CDR3 has 17 residues. The CDR3 DNA follows: TGTGCCAGTAGGGAGGGAGCTAGCGGTCGCTCCTACAATGAGCAGTTCTTC. Protein product: CASREGASGRSYNEQFF.

This clonotype was seen ten or more times. The gene calls are TRBV27 and TRBJ2-1; TRBD1 matches at 9 bases. Trimming took 5 bases from V and 12 from J; bases not matched to a gene: 11. Germline loops: CDR1 MNHEY, CDR2 SMNVEV (reference sequence). The CDR3 loop spans 14 amino acids. The CDR3 coding sequence is TGTGCCAGCAGTCCGGGACAGGGTTCACGCGTGCAGTTCTTC. The encoded protein is CASSPGQGSRVQFF.

This clonotype has only a few counts. The chain couples TRBV20-1 to TRBJ2-4; D gene uncertain. V gave up 4 bases and J gave up 1 base, with 14 bases separating them. CDR3 length equals 15 residues. Germline assignment: CDR1 DFQATT and CDR2 SNEGSKA (reference sequence). This CDR3 reads CSANPPDAAKNIQYF. For the CDR3, the DNA is TGCAGTGCTAACCCTCCGGATGCGGCCAAAAACATTCAGTACTTC.

The chain recombines TRBV3-1 with TRBJ2-5; D not certain. The CDR3 is 12 amino acids. The V end was cut by 2 bases, the J end by 2 bases, with 3 bases between. Germline assignment: CDR1 LGHDT and CDR2 YNNKEL (reference sequence). This CDR3 is CASSQPQETQYF. The DNA of the CDR3 is TGTGCCAGCAGCCAACCACAAGAGACCCAGTACTTC.

For this clonotype: A much larger clone lies one base from this, so it may be a read error. V and J are TRBV7-9 and TRBJ1-4; unclear D gene. This CDR3 is built from 12 residues. The germline CDR1 and CDR2 sequences are SEHNR and FQNEAQ (reference sequence). The CDR3 here is CASNLLSEKLFF. DNA for the CDR3: TGTGCCAGCAACTTACTTTCTGAAAAACTGTTTTTT.

CDR3 protein: CASSLGGTGGVGSPLHF. The CDR3 DNA reads TGTGCCAGCAGCTTAGGTGGGACAGGCGGGGTTGGTTCACCCCTCCACTTT. The V and J genes are TRBV11-2 and TRBJ1-6; the match to TRBD1 covers 8 bases. In germline, CDR1 is SGHAT, CDR2 FQNNGV. The V and J ends lost 1 base and 9 bases, in that order; junction bases with no gene match: 11. The CDR3 length is 17 residues.

In its sample, this clonotype was seen many times. The chain is built from TRBV6-2 or TRBV6-3 and TRBJ2-1; no clear D gene. Germline V CDR1 and CDR2: MNHEY, SVGEGT. CDR3 size: 15 residues. V lost 6 bases, J lost 0 bases, and 12 bases lay in between. CDR3 residues: CASSPLLDSYNEQFF. For the CDR3, the DNA is TGTGCCAGCAGCCCCCTACTGGACTCCTACAATGAGCAGTTCTTC.

This chain links TRBV28 with TRBJ1-1; a possible D gene is TRBD1 (5 bases). The germline V gene encodes CDR1 MDHEN and CDR2 SYDVKM. This CDR3 comprises 13 residues. Trimming took 1 base from V and 9 from J, leaving 12 bases between them. The DNA of the CDR3 is TGTGCCAGCAGTTTATTAGGGGAGGGCCAAGCTTTCTTT. Translation gives CASSLLGEGQAFF.

This clonotype showed up many times. The V call is TRBV2, the J call TRBJ2-1, with D perhaps matching TRBD2 (5 bases). Trimming removed 6 bases from V and 11 bases from J, with 17 bases in between. The CDR3 totals 13 residues. Germline V lookup: CDR1 SNHLY, CDR2 FYNNEI. For the CDR3, the DNA is TGTGCCAGCAGATACCTTTCCGCGGGTAAGCAGTTCTTC. It yields the protein CASRYLSAGKQFF.

This clonotype has a count of ten or more. The V gene is TRBV12-3 or TRBV12-4, the J gene TRBJ1-2; no clear D gene. The CDR3 length is 14 residues. Trimming cost V 6 bases and J 5 bases, with 16 bases left between them. CDR3 in DNA: TGTGCCAGCAGCCGACTATCCTTCCTGTATGGCTACACCTTC. As protein: CASSRLSFLYGYTF.

This clonotype has ten or more counts. J is TRBJ1-5 and V is TRBV12-3 or TRBV12-4; possible D gene TRBD1, 5 bases. Between the trimmed V and J ends, which lost 2 bases and 4 bases, there was a span of 15 bases. The CDR3 sequence is 16 residues long. As DNA, the CDR3 is TGTGCCAGCAGTTTATCGGGGGGAAGGGGAAATCAGCCCCAGCATTTT. It specifies CASSLSGGRGNQPQHF.

This clonotype has a count of ten or more. The chain has TRBV18 and TRBJ2-1; TRBD2 matches 9 bases. J gave up 9 bases and V 3 bases, and 12 bases lay outside the gene matches. Per the germline V gene, CDR1 is KGHSH and CDR2 is LQKENI. The CDR3 consists of 16 residues. CDR3 in DNA: TGTGCCAGCTCACCGGTGGCGGGAGGGCCGTGGGGTGAGCAGTTCTTC. This gives the protein CASSPVAGGPWGEQFF.

The chain combines TRBV24-1 with TRBJ2-7; unclear D gene. Trimming took 0 bases from V and 7 from J, leaving 6 bases between them. CDR3 length: 12 amino acids. Germline V gene data show CDR1 as KGHDR and CDR2 as SFDVKD. The CDR3 sequence is CATSDLGPEQYF. CDR3 sequence (DNA): TGTGCCACCAGTGATTTGGGTCCGGAGCAGTACTTC.

This clonotype has at least ten counts. This chain uses TRBV7-9 with TRBJ2-5; a weak D match, TRBD2 (5 bases). This CDR3 is built from 16 residues. Germline-derived CDR1 and CDR2 are SEHNR and FQNEAQ (reference sequence). V gave up 8 bases and J gave up 0 bases, with 19 bases separating them. The CDR3 here is CASSDRGDLYQETQYF. The CDR3 nucleotides are TGTGCCAGCTCCGACCGGGGTGATTTGTACCAAGAGACCCAGTACTTC.